A selection of T cell receptor beta chains follows, all from one sample in a study of shared clonotypes between healthy human individuals. Clones were read by immunoSEQ multiplex PCR, and TCRdb kept only the in-frame ones, dropping some. The sample lists roughly 2.5 million clones, just over 90% seen once, with more than 0.12% in the top ten. Specimen: naive CD4+ T cells sorted from blood. These receptors were obtained from a man in his late teens or twenties in good health. CDR3s include the opening cysteine and the closing phenylalanine or tryptophan. D genes are given only for firm matches. Size is stated for part of the rows, as once, few or many counts, or as a class when the clone is expanded.

CDR3aa: CASSLDPGTGYTF; CDR3nt: TGTGCCAGCAGCTTGGACCCGGGAACGGGCTACACCTTC; v_gene: TRBV5-4; abundance: .; d_gene: .; j_gene: TRBJ1-2
CDR3aa: CASWDRSGKESDEQYF; CDR3nt: TGTGCCAGCTGGGACCGTAGCGGGAAAGAGTCGGACGAGCAGTACTTC; v_gene: TRBV2; abundance: .; d_gene: TRBD2; j_gene: TRBJ2-7
CDR3aa: CAWSGLTDTQYF; CDR3nt: TGTGCCTGGAGCGGACTCACAGATACGCAGTATTTT; v_gene: TRBV30; abundance: .; d_gene: .; j_gene: TRBJ2-3
CDR3aa: CASSKAFRQTGYTF; CDR3nt: TGTGCCAGCAGCAAAGCGTTTAGACAGACCGGCTACACCTTC; v_gene: TRBV21-1; abundance: .; d_gene: .; j_gene: TRBJ1-2
CDR3aa: CASSDPYGTGAYEQYF; CDR3nt: TGTGCCAGCAGTGATCCCTACGGGACAGGGGCCTACGAGCAGTACTTC; v_gene: TRBV6-1; abundance: .; d_gene: TRBD1; j_gene: TRBJ2-7
CDR3aa: CASSLGSGNTIYF; CDR3nt: TGTGCCAGCAGCTTAGGGTCTGGAAACACCATATATTTT; v_gene: TRBV7-2; abundance: .; d_gene: .; j_gene: TRBJ1-3
CDR3aa: CSDLQGNQETQYF; CDR3nt: TGCAGCGACTTACAGGGGAATCAAGAGACCCAGTACTTC; v_gene: TRBV29-1; abundance: .; d_gene: TRBD1; j_gene: TRBJ2-5
CDR3aa: CAWSVSGRHIF; CDR3nt: TGTGCCTGGAGTGTATCTGGGCGGCACATCTTC; v_gene: TRBV30; abundance: .; d_gene: .; j_gene: TRBJ2-1
CDR3aa: CASAPDRGPYEQYF; CDR3nt: TGTGCCAGCGCGCCGGACCGGGGACCCTACGAGCAGTACTTC; v_gene: TRBV9; abundance: once; d_gene: .; j_gene: TRBJ2-7
CDR3aa: CASSAPGRSSEETQYF; CDR3nt: TGTGCCAGCAGCGCCCCAGGGCGGTCTTCTGAAGAGACCCAGTACTTC; v_gene: TRBV9; abundance: once; d_gene: .; j_gene: TRBJ2-5
CDR3aa: CASSFAQIEETQYF; CDR3nt: TGCGCCAGCAGCTTCGCACAGATAGAAGAGACCCAGTACTTC; v_gene: TRBV5-1; abundance: .; d_gene: .; j_gene: TRBJ2-5
CDR3aa: CASRDRGGPNSPLHF; CDR3nt: TGTGCCAGCAGGGACAGGGGAGGGCCTAATTCACCCCTCCACTTT; v_gene: TRBV2; abundance: .; d_gene: TRBD1; j_gene: TRBJ1-6
CDR3aa: CASSFQGTGSYEQYF; CDR3nt: TGTGCCAGCAGTTTCCAGGGGACGGGCTCCTACGAGCAGTACTTC; v_gene: TRBV27; abundance: .; d_gene: .; j_gene: TRBJ2-7
CDR3aa: CASPLRDRGCNYGYTF; CDR3nt: TGTGCCAGCCCCTTACGGGACAGAGGTTGTAACTATGGCTACACCTTC; v_gene: TRBV12-1; abundance: .; d_gene: .; j_gene: TRBJ1-2
CDR3aa: CASSLGTGESNQPQHF; CDR3nt: TGCGCCAGCAGCTTGGGGACAGGGGAGAGCAATCAGCCCCAGCATTTT; v_gene: TRBV5-1; abundance: .; d_gene: TRBD1; j_gene: TRBJ1-5
CDR3aa: CASSNSGASETQYF; CDR3nt: TGTGCCAGCAGCAATTCAGGGGCATCAGAGACCCAGTACTTC; v_gene: TRBV7-3; abundance: .; d_gene: .; j_gene: TRBJ2-5
CDR3aa: CASCREGGAEAFF; CDR3nt: TGTGCCAGCTGCCGAGAGGGAGGGGCTGAAGCTTTCTTT; v_gene: TRBV2; abundance: .; d_gene: .; j_gene: TRBJ1-1
CDR3aa: CAWVFRDRGHGYTF; CDR3nt: TGTGCCTGGGTTTTCCGGGACAGGGGACATGGCTACACCTTC; v_gene: TRBV30; abundance: .; d_gene: TRBD1; j_gene: TRBJ1-2
CDR3aa: CASSLAPGQGRGEQFF; CDR3nt: TGTGCCAGCAGCTTAGCACCGGGACAGGGAAGAGGTGAGCAGTTCTTC; v_gene: TRBV11-2; abundance: once; d_gene: TRBD1; j_gene: TRBJ2-1
CDR3aa: CASSLLGRANTEAFF; CDR3nt: TGTGCCAGCAGCTTGTTGGGCAGGGCGAACACTGAAGCTTTCTTT; v_gene: TRBV5-6; abundance: .; d_gene: .; j_gene: TRBJ1-1
CDR3aa: CASSLVYATNEKLFF; CDR3nt: TGTGCCAGCAGCTTAGTGTACGCAACTAATGAAAAACTGTTTTTT; v_gene: TRBV11-2; abundance: .; d_gene: .; j_gene: TRBJ1-4
CDR3aa: CASSYDRVYETQYF; CDR3nt: TGTGCCAGCAGCTACGACAGGGTGTATGAGACCCAGTACTTC; v_gene: TRBV2; abundance: .; d_gene: TRBD1; j_gene: TRBJ2-5
CDR3aa: CASSPWTGANTGELFF; CDR3nt: TGCGCCAGCAGCCCTTGGACAGGGGCGAACACCGGGGAGCTGTTTTTT; v_gene: TRBV5-1; abundance: .; d_gene: TRBD1; j_gene: TRBJ2-2
CDR3aa: CASSPGLVVADTQYF; CDR3nt: TGCGCCAGCAGCCCCGGACTAGTTGTGGCAGATACGCAGTATTTT; v_gene: TRBV4-3; abundance: .; d_gene: TRBD2; j_gene: TRBJ2-3
CDR3aa: CASRPGTDLYGYTF; CDR3nt: TGTGCCAGCAGACCCGGGACAGACCTCTATGGCTACACCTTC; v_gene: TRBV7-2; abundance: once; d_gene: TRBD1; j_gene: TRBJ1-2
CDR3aa: CASSSNSGSYEQYF; CDR3nt: TGTGCCAGCAGCTCAAATAGCGGGAGCTACGAGCAGTACTTC; v_gene: TRBV14; abundance: .; d_gene: TRBD2; j_gene: TRBJ2-7
CDR3aa: CASSEFPAGGDFNEQFF; CDR3nt: TGCGCCAGCAGTGAATTCCCAGCGGGCGGGGACTTCAATGAGCAGTTCTTC; v_gene: TRBV10-2; abundance: .; d_gene: .; j_gene: TRBJ2-1
CDR3aa: CASSSLAGYEQYF; CDR3nt: TGTGCCAGCAGCTCTCTAGCAGGGTACGAGCAGTACTTC; v_gene: TRBV7-2; abundance: .; d_gene: .; j_gene: TRBJ2-7
CDR3aa: CASSDRGLPTNEQYF; CDR3nt: TGTGCCAGCAGTGATAGGGGGCTTCCTACTAACGAGCAGTACTTC; v_gene: TRBV2; abundance: .; d_gene: TRBD1; j_gene: TRBJ2-7
CDR3aa: CASSPGGAGNQPQHF; CDR3nt: TGTGCCAGCAGCCCAGGGGGCGCCGGCAATCAGCCCCAGCATTTT; v_gene: TRBV25-1; abundance: few; d_gene: TRBD1; j_gene: TRBJ1-5
CDR3aa: CASSPQRGNLETQYF; CDR3nt: TGTGCCAGCAGCCCCCAGCGGGGGAACCTTGAGACCCAGTACTTC; v_gene: TRBV5-4; abundance: .; d_gene: TRBD2; j_gene: TRBJ2-5
CDR3aa: CASSRQGVGEKLFF; CDR3nt: TGTGCCAGCTCGCGACAGGGAGTAGGGGAAAAACTGTTTTTT; v_gene: TRBV18; abundance: .; d_gene: TRBD1; j_gene: TRBJ1-4
CDR3aa: CAVPEGDGYTF; CDR3nt: TGTGCCGTCCCGGAGGGGGATGGCTACACCTTC; v_gene: TRBV10-3; abundance: .; d_gene: .; j_gene: TRBJ1-2
CDR3aa: CASSVQQGNTEAFF; CDR3nt: TGTGCCAGCAGTGTCCAACAGGGGAACACTGAAGCTTTCTTT; v_gene: TRBV6-4; abundance: .; d_gene: .; j_gene: TRBJ1-1
CDR3aa: CAISESGRTGGSYEQYF; CDR3nt: TGTGCCATCAGTGAGTCGGGGAGGACAGGGGGCTCCTACGAGCAGTACTTC; v_gene: TRBV10-3; abundance: .; d_gene: TRBD1; j_gene: TRBJ2-7
CDR3aa: CASRPEVVSTDTQYF; CDR3nt: TGTGCCAGCAGACCCGAGGTCGTTAGCACAGATACGCAGTATTTT; v_gene: TRBV6-1; abundance: .; d_gene: .; j_gene: TRBJ2-3
CDR3aa: CATSRGSLTAVYEQYF; CDR3nt: TGTGCCACCAGCAGAGGATCCCTAACAGCGGTCTACGAGCAGTACTTC; v_gene: TRBV15; abundance: .; d_gene: .; j_gene: TRBJ2-7
CDR3aa: CANGRGGTEAFF; CDR3nt: TGTGCCAACGGCCGGGGGGGGACTGAAGCTTTCTTT; v_gene: TRBV10-3; abundance: .; d_gene: .; j_gene: TRBJ1-1
CDR3aa: CASSEQGTGTDTQYF; CDR3nt: TGTGCCAGCAGTGAGCAGGGAACTGGCACAGATACGCAGTATTTT; v_gene: TRBV2; abundance: .; d_gene: .; j_gene: TRBJ2-3
CDR3aa: CASSEDNRIRSGANVLTF; CDR3nt: TGTGCCAGCAGTGAAGACAACCGAATTCGCTCTGGGGCCAACGTCCTGACTTTC; v_gene: TRBV6-1; abundance: .; d_gene: .; j_gene: TRBJ2-6
CDR3aa: CAAGTGGTEAFF; CDR3nt: TGTGCCGCGGGTACAGGGGGGACTGAAGCTTTCTTT; v_gene: TRBV10-3; abundance: .; d_gene: TRBD1; j_gene: TRBJ1-1